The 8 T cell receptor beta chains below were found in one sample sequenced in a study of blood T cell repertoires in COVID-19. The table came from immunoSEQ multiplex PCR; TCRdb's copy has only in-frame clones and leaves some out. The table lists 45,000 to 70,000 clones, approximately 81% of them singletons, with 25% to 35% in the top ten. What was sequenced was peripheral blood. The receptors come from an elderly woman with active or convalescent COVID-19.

CDR3 coding DNA: TGTGCCAGCAGTCCACCTCCGGGACAGGGAGGCCATAGCAATCAGCCCCAGCATTTT. It codes for CASSPPPGQGGHSNQPQHF. J is TRBJ1-5 and V is TRBV6-6, with 9 bases aligning to TRBD1. CDR3 length equals 19 residues. Germline V gives CDR1 MNHNY, CDR2 SVGAGI (reference sequence). V was clipped by 5 bases and J by 0 bases; unmatched bases: 14.

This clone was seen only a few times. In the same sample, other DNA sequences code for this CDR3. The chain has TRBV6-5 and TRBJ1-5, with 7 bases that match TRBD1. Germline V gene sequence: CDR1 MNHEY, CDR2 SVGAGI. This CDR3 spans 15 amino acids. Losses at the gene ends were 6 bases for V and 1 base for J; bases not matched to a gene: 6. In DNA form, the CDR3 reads TGTGCCAGCAGGTTCAGGGGGGAAAGCAATCAGCCCCAGCATTTT. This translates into CASRFRGESNQPQHF.

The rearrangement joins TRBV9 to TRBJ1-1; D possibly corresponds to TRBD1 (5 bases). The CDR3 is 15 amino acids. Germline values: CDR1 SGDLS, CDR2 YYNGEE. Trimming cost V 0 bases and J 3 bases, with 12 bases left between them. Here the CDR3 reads CASSVEGTPDTEAFF. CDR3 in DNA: TGTGCCAGCAGCGTAGAGGGGACTCCAGACACTGAAGCTTTCTTT.

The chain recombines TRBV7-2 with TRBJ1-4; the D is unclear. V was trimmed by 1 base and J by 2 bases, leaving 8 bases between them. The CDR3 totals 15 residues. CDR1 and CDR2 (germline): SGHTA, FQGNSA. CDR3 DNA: TGTGCCAGCAGCTTAGGAGGGCAGACTAATGAAAAACTGTTTTTT. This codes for CASSLGGQTNEKLFF.

DNA for the CDR3: TGTGCCAGCGGACAGGGGGCTACAGATACGCAGTATTTT. Translated: CASGQGATDTQYF. The chain carries TRBV19 and TRBJ2-3, with 11 nucleotides matching TRBD1. The CDR3 runs to 13 residues. The ends lost 9 bases at V and 3 bases at J; junction bases unmatched: 2. In germline, CDR1 is LNHDA, CDR2 SQIVND (reference sequence).

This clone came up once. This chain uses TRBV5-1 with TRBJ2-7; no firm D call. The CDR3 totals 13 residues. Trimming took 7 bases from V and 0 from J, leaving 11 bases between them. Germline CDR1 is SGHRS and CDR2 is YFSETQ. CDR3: CASGPRGSYEQYF. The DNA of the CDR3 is TGCGCCAGCGGCCCCCGCGGCTCCTACGAGCAGTACTTC.

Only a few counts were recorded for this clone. The CDR3 coding sequence is TGTGCCAGCAGTTTGAGGGCCTATGGCTACACCTTC. It specifies CASSLRAYGYTF. The rearrangement uses TRBV28 and TRBJ1-2; the D is unclear. Germline-derived CDR1 and CDR2 are MDHEN and SYDVKM. The CDR3 totals 12 residues. The V and J ends lost 3 bases and 4 bases respectively, with 6 bases between them.

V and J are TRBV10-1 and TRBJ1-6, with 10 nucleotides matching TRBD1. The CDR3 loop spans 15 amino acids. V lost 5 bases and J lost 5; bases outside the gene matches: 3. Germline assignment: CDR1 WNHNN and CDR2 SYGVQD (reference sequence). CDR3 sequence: CASSPGTGDNSPLHF. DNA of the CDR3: TGCGCCAGCAGTCCCGGGACAGGGGATAATTCACCCCTCCACTTT.